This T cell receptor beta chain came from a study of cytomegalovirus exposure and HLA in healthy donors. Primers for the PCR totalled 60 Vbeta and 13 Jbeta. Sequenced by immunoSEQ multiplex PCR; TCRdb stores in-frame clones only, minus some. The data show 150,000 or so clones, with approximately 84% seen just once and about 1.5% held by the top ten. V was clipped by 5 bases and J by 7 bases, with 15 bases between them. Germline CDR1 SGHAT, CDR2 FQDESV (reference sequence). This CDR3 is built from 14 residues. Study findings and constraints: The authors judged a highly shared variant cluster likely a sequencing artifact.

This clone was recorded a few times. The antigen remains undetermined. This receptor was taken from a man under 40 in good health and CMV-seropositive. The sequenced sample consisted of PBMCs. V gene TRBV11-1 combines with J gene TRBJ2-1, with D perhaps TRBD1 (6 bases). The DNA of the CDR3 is TGTGCCAGCAGCCTATCTCGGACAGCGAATGAGCAGTTCTTC. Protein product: CASSLSRTANEQFF. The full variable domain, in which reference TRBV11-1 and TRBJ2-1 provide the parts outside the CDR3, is EAEVAQSPRYKITEKSQAVAFWCDPISGHATLYWYRQILGQGPELLVQFQDESVVDDSQLPKDRFSAERLKGVDSTLKIQPAELGDSAMYLCASSLSRTANEQFFGPGTRLTVL.